The 28 T cell receptor beta chains in this list originate from one sample, sequenced in a study of molecular identifiers for immune sequencing clone quantification. TCRdb passed the PCR reads through MiXCR, listing each CDR3 protein once. This sample has 350,000 or so distinct CDR3 sequences, with roughly a fifth found just once. The sequenced sample consisted of naive CD8+ T cells from blood, with Jurkat cell RNA spiked in. The sample's subset: FACS-sorted CD8+CD4-CCR7+CD45RA+ naive T cells. The receptors were sampled from a human donor in good health. Some libraries in this study had Jurkat cell RNA spiked in.

As to this clonotype: A much more abundant neighbour one base away suggests this may be a read error. The J gene is TRBJ2-5, the V gene TRBV27; TRBD2 agrees at 8 bases. The CDR3 loop spans 15 amino acids. Germline loops: CDR1 MNHEY, CDR2 SMNVEV (reference sequence). The CDR3 sequence: CANSLLAGYQETQYF. The CDR3 DNA is TGTGCCAACAGTTTATTAGCGGGGTACCAAGAGACCCAGTACTTC.

This clonotype was recorded at least ten times. This chain links TRBV7-9 with TRBJ2-3; 13 bases are shared with TRBD2. The CDR3 spans 16 residues. The germline CDR1 and CDR2 sequences are SEHNR and FQNEAQ (reference sequence). The V gene end was trimmed by 5 bases and the J gene end by 5 bases; junction bases not matched to a gene: 7. The CDR3 here is CASSTWTSGGVDTQYF. CDR3 nucleotide sequence: TGTGCCAGCAGCACCTGGACTAGCGGGGGTGTAGATACGCAGTATTTT.

Concerning this clonotype itself: A read error is possible here, since a much larger clone lies one base away. This rearrangement joins TRBV29-1 to TRBJ2-1; possibly TRBD1 or TRBD2 for D (5 bases each). V shed 0 bases and J shed 3 bases, with 15 bases lying between them. Germline CDR1 and CDR2: SQVTM and ANQGSEA. The CDR3 covers 16 residues. The CDR3 coding sequence is TGCAGCGTTGAAGATCCTTCCGGGGCCGTCTACAATGAGCAGTTCTTC. Its translation is CSVEDPSGAVYNEQFF.

This clonotype was seen a handful of times. The chain joins TRBV6-5 to TRBJ2-7; D may correspond to TRBD1 or TRBD2 (5 bases each). The V gene lost 1 base and the J gene lost 3 bases, with 10 bases spanning the gap. The CDR3 covers 14 residues. The germline V gene has CDR1 MNHEY and CDR2 SVGAGI. CDR3 sequence (DNA): TGTGCCAGCAGTTACTATACTGGGGGCTACGAGCAGTACTTC. The encoded protein is CASSYYTGGYEQYF.

This clonotype was detected many times. The V gene is TRBV5-6, the J gene TRBJ2-7, with 11 bases matching TRBD2. The CDR3 has 17 amino acids. Germline trimming cut 0 bases from V and 2 bases from J; bases unmatched to any gene: 7. Germline assignment: CDR1 SGHDT and CDR2 YYEEEE. For the CDR3, the DNA is TGTGCCAGCAGCTTGGAAGGCCGACTAGCGGGGCCCTACGAGCAGTACTTC. Translating it yields CASSLEGRLAGPYEQYF.

This clonotype was observed a single time. Sequence at one end of the junction differs from germline and may be a read error. The chain links TRBV3-1 to TRBJ1-2; TRBD1 is a possible D gene (5 bases). Germline loops: CDR1 LGHDT, CDR2 YNNKEL (reference sequence). The CDR3 sequence is 16 residues long. CDR3 loop: CASSQDAATANYGYIF. The CDR3 DNA follows: TGTGCCAGCAGCCAAGATGCGGCGACAGCGAACTATGGCTACATCTTC.

At least ten counts were recorded for this clonotype. The V call is TRBV7-9, the J call TRBJ1-3; 8 bases line up with TRBD1. CDR1 is SEHNR and CDR2 is FQNEAQ in the germline V gene (reference sequence). The V gene end was trimmed by 5 bases and the J gene end by 0 bases; junction bases not matched to a gene: 12. The CDR3 has 18 residues. The CDR3 DNA is TGTGCCAGCAGCCCAGACAGGGGTCTTATCTACTCTGGAAACACCATATATTTT. Translated, it gives CASSPDRGLIYSGNTIYF.

The gene calls are TRBV15 and TRBJ2-7; 12 nucleotides align to TRBD2. J was trimmed by 1 base and V by 5 bases; bases with no gene match: 15. This CDR3 spans 19 amino acids. Per germline, CDR1 LNHNV and CDR2 YYDKDF (reference sequence). The CDR3 spells CATSDRTSGTRGGSYEQYF. In DNA, the CDR3 is TGTGCCACCAGCGATAGGACTAGCGGGACCAGAGGGGGTTCCTACGAGCAGTACTTC.

The sample holds many counts of this clonotype. The rearrangement uses TRBV7-6 and TRBJ1-2, with TRBD1 identical over 9 bases. This CDR3 is 21 amino acids long. V lost 2 bases and J lost 3; bases outside the gene matches: 22. Germline-derived CDR1 and CDR2 are SGHVS and FNYEAQ. The chain's CDR3 is CASSLFAAAVGDRDQHYGYTF. DNA of the CDR3: TGTGCCAGCAGCTTATTTGCGGCTGCCGTGGGGGACAGGGACCAGCACTATGGCTACACCTTC.

Worth noting for this clonotype: A much larger clone is a single base away; this may be a read error. The chain couples TRBV2 to TRBJ2-6; 7 bases match TRBD1. The CDR3 length is 13 residues. The germline V gene encodes CDR1 SNHLY and CDR2 FYNNEI. The CDR3 loop is CATTGVGADVLTF. CDR3 bases: TGTGCCACCACAGGGGTTGGGGCCGACGTCCTGACTTTC.

This clonotype was seen only a few times. The chain recombines TRBV13 with TRBJ2-3; D gene ambiguous. CDR3 length: 14 amino acids. Germline CDR1 reads PRHDT; CDR2 reads FYEKMQ (reference sequence). Trimming cost V 1 base and J 3 bases, with 8 bases left between them. The CDR3: CASSLVWPTDTQYF. CDR3 DNA: TGTGCCAGCAGCTTAGTATGGCCGACAGATACGCAGTATTTT.

The chain employs TRBV6-5 and TRBJ2-3; D not certain. Germline assignment: CDR1 MNHEY and CDR2 SVGAGI. V gave up 0 bases and J gave up 6 bases, with 10 bases separating them. CDR3 size: 14 residues. CDR3 residues: CASSYSPLGDTQYF. As DNA, the CDR3 is TGTGCCAGCAGTTACTCGCCTCTGGGGGATACGCAGTATTTT.

In the case of this clonotype: This clone may be a read error of a much larger clone one base away. The V gene is TRBV2, the J gene TRBJ2-1; D tentatively reads TRBD1 or TRBD2 (6 bases each). The closer fit of TRBJ2-7 to the DNA end suggests the J call may be wrong. CDR1 SNHLY and CDR2 FYNNEI come from the germline V gene. The CDR3 has 15 amino acids. The CDR3 is CASSQAGGRDNEQYF. CDR3 coding DNA: TGTGCCAGCAGTCAAGCCGGGGGCAGGGACAATGAGCAGTACTTC.

This clonotype came up many times. This chain connects TRBV4-3 to TRBJ2-1; TRBD2 aligns across 7 bases. V trimming: 1 base; J trimming: 4 bases; junction bases outside the gene matches: 4. This CDR3 region has 15 residues. Germline V gene sequence: CDR1 LGHNA, CDR2 YSLEER. The CDR3 reads CASSQGVAGYNEQFF. CDR3 DNA sequence: TGCGCCAGCAGCCAAGGGGTAGCGGGTTACAATGAGCAGTTCTTC.

This clonotype appeared a few times. V usage is TRBV27 and J usage is TRBJ2-7; D might be TRBD1 or TRBD2, each matching 6 bases. The CDR3 is made up of 14 amino acids. The germline V gene encodes CDR1 MNHEY and CDR2 SMNVEV (reference sequence). V gave up 7 bases and J gave up 3 bases, with 16 bases separating them. DNA for the CDR3: TGTGCCAGCACCACACTTGGGGGGCTCTACGAGCAGTACTTC. This sequence encodes CASTTLGGLYEQYF.

The chain is built from TRBV20-1 and TRBJ2-7; possibly TRBD1 for D (6 bases). The V end was cut by 3 bases, the J end by 2 bases, with 14 bases between. This CDR3 is 14 amino acids long. Germline lookup yields CDR1 DFQATT and CDR2 SNEGSKA (reference sequence). The CDR3 sequence: CSARAPQGTYEQYF. Here the CDR3 DNA reads TGCAGTGCTAGGGCCCCCCAGGGGACCTACGAGCAGTACTTC.

This clonotype came up many times. The rearrangement uses TRBV28 and TRBJ1-4, with D unresolved. The V end was cut by 6 bases, the J end by 8 bases, with 16 bases between. CDR3 length equals 14 residues. Germline V gives CDR1 MDHEN, CDR2 SYDVKM. The CDR3 DNA reads TGTGCCAGCAGCTCAGTCTATGACCGAGAAAAACTGTTTTTT. It translates to CASSSVYDREKLFF. The full variable domain, completed using reference TRBV28 and TRBJ1-4, is DVKVTQSSRYLVKRTGEKVFLECVQDMDHENMFWYRQDPGLGLRLIYFSYDVKMKEKGDIPEGYSVSREKKERFSLILESASTNQTSMYLCASSSVYDREKLFFGSGTQLSVL.

This clonotype appeared many times. This chain uses TRBV14 with TRBJ2-3; D remains ambiguous. CDR1 and CDR2 from the germline V gene are SGHDN and FVKESK. The CDR3 length is 15 residues. V was trimmed by 4 bases and J by 2 bases, leaving 13 bases between them. Here the CDR3 DNA reads TGTGCCAGCAGCCGTGAGGTCGGAGACACAGATACGCAGTATTTT. Residues: CASSREVGDTDTQYF.

A remark on this clonotype: A read error is possible here, since a much larger clone lies one base away. Lacking the conserved final phenylalanine or tryptophan, this CDR3 likely reflects a read error. The chain recombines TRBV2 with TRBJ2-3; TRBD1 matches 11 bases. CDR1 is SNHLY, CDR2 FYNNEI, per germline. This CDR3 is 15 amino acids long. Losses at the gene ends were 6 bases for V and 3 bases for J; bases not matched to a gene: 5. The CDR3 spells CASSSDRGQTDTQYS. In DNA form, the CDR3 reads TGTGCCAGCAGCTCGGACAGGGGGCAGACAGATACGCAGTATTCT.

At least ten counts were recorded for this clonotype. V is TRBV6-5 and J is TRBJ2-3, with 9 bases fitting TRBD2. CDR3 length: 17 amino acids. J lost 1 base, V lost 5 bases, and 10 bases had no gene match. The V gene's germline CDR1 is MNHEY and CDR2 SVGAGI. The CDR3 reads CASSQGGIAGGTDTQYF. CDR3 bases: TGTGCCAGCAGTCAGGGGGGTATAGCGGGGGGCACAGATACGCAGTATTTT.

Concerning this clonotype: This could be a read error, since a much larger clone is one nucleotide away. The chain carries TRBV6-2 or TRBV6-3 and TRBJ2-7, with 11 bases fitting TRBD2. The CDR3 loop spans 16 amino acids. Germline V gene sequence: CDR1 MNHEY, CDR2 SVGEGT. This CDR3 is CASSTLAGAFQYELYF. DNA for the CDR3: TGTGCCAGCAGTACACTAGCGGGAGCATTCCAATACGAGCTGTACTTC.

In this sample, this clonotype turned up many times. V usage is TRBV4-3 and J usage is TRBJ1-1, with D perhaps matching TRBD1 (5 bases). Germline CDR1 reads LGHNA; CDR2 reads YSLEER. The CDR3 is made up of 14 amino acids. Trimming cost V 0 bases and J 1 base, with 6 bases left between them. The CDR3, as DNA: TGCGCCAGCAGCCAAGACAGGGCGAACACTGAAGCTTTCTTT. This codes for CASSQDRANTEAFF.

This clonotype was seen at least ten times. The V call is TRBV7-2, the J call TRBJ2-7; 8 bases match TRBD1. Germline trimming cut 1 base from V and 1 base from J; bases unmatched to any gene: 18. This CDR3 spans 20 amino acids. Looked up from germline, CDR1 is SGHTA and CDR2 is FQGNSA. CDR3 protein: CASSLESAVGQVLYSYEQYF. The CDR3 DNA is TGTGCCAGCAGCTTAGAATCAGCCGTGGGACAGGTATTATATTCCTACGAGCAGTACTTC.

This clonotype was observed many times. V usage is TRBV5-1 and J usage is TRBJ2-1; no definite D call. Germline V gives CDR1 SGHRS, CDR2 YFSETQ. V lost 0 bases and J lost 5, with 12 bases in between. CDR3 size: 15 residues. CDR3 loop: CASSLAGEIDNEQFF. CDR3 coding DNA: TGCGCCAGCAGCTTGGCTGGAGAAATCGACAATGAGCAGTTCTTC.

The V and J genes are TRBV7-9 and TRBJ1-1; no clear D gene. Trimming took off 3 bases at V and 6 bases at J, with 11 bases between the two ends. Germline V lookup: CDR1 SEHNR, CDR2 FQNEAQ (reference sequence). This CDR3 is 13 amino acids long. The CDR3 reads CASSFVSGPEAFF. In DNA form, the CDR3 reads TGTGCCAGCAGCTTCGTTTCTGGGCCTGAAGCTTTCTTT.

This clonotype was detected many times. The chain couples TRBV7-3 to TRBJ2-1, with D unresolved. There are 13 residues in the CDR3. CDR1 and CDR2 (germline): SGHTA, FQGTGA. V lost 2 bases, J lost 8 bases, and 10 bases lay in between. The CDR3 reads CASSLGRTDEQFF. In DNA form, the CDR3 reads TGTGCCAGCAGCTTAGGCAGGACCGATGAGCAGTTCTTC.

This clonotype was counted many times. This chain links TRBV19 with TRBJ2-6; D is unresolved. This CDR3 has 15 residues. Germline CDR1 reads LNHDA; CDR2 reads SQIVND (reference sequence). V lost 2 bases, J lost 0 bases, and 5 bases lay in between. CDR3 sequence (DNA): TGTGCCAGTAGTATAAGCTACTCTGGGGCCAACGTCCTGACTTTC. This gives the protein CASSISYSGANVLTF.

This clonotype was seen at least ten times. The chain couples TRBV7-2 to TRBJ2-1; D remains unclear. Trimming removed 5 bases from V and 0 bases from J, with 17 bases in between. CDR3 size: 17 residues. Germline CDR1 and CDR2: SGHTA and FQGNSA. The DNA for the CDR3 is TGTGCCAGCAGCCCTACCCCTGCAGCGATCTCCTACAATGAGCAGTTCTTC. Translated: CASSPTPAAISYNEQFF.